Shown below are 22 T cell receptor beta chains from a single sample sequenced in a study of blood T cell repertoires in COVID-19. The table came from immunoSEQ multiplex PCR; TCRdb's copy has only in-frame clones and leaves some out. This repertoire shows under 150,000 clones, 84% found once; its top ten account for 3% to 4.5%. The sample was PBMCs or T cells enriched from blood (not recorded which). The receptors stem from a man aged 45 to 65 in a cohort exposed to, infected with or recovered from COVID-19 (not recorded which).

The V gene is TRBV11-2, the J gene TRBJ2-1; TRBD2 agrees at 7 bases. The V gene end was trimmed by 5 bases and the J gene end by 10 bases; junction bases not matched to a gene: 8. Germline loops: CDR1 SGHAT, CDR2 FQNNGV. The CDR3 has 13 amino acids. This CDR3 reads CASSGLGKQEQFF. The CDR3 DNA reads as TGTGCCAGCAGCGGACTAGGCAAACAAGAGCAGTTCTTC.

This chain joins TRBV2 and TRBJ2-1; D may be TRBD1 (7 bases). CDR3 size: 15 residues. Trimming stripped 3 bases from V and 2 bases from J, with 11 bases between. Germline lookup yields CDR1 SNHLY and CDR2 FYNNEI. The CDR3 nucleotides are TGTGCCAGCAGTGATGGAGGGGGCGCCTACAATGAGCAGTTCTTC. Protein sequence: CASSDGGGAYNEQFF.

The V call is TRBV5-1, the J call TRBJ2-1; D is possibly TRBD2 (6 bases). V was shortened by 4 bases and J by 0 bases, with 11 bases between the two germline ends. From germline, CDR1 is SGHRS and CDR2 YFSETQ. The CDR3 length is 15 residues. CDR3 region: CASSPAGSSYNEQFF. DNA of the CDR3: TGCGCCAGCAGCCCCGCGGGGAGCTCCTACAATGAGCAGTTCTTC. Full variable domain (remainder filled in from reference TRBV5-1 and TRBJ2-1): KAGVTQTPRYLIKTRGQQVTLSCSPISGHRSVSWYQQTPGQGLQFLFEYFSETQRNKGNFPGRFSGRQFSNSRSEMNVSTLELGDSALYLCASSPAGSSYNEQFFGPGTRLTVL.

This clone has just a few counts. The rearrangement links TRBV28 to TRBJ1-5, with 11 positions matching TRBD1. V shed 8 bases, J shed 6 bases, and the junction held 9 bases outside the gene matches. In germline, CDR1 is MDHEN, CDR2 SYDVKM. The CDR3 runs to 15 residues. The CDR3 loop is CASWTGQGASQPQHF. The CDR3 bases are TGTGCCAGCTGGACCGGACAGGGGGCAAGTCAGCCCCAGCATTTT.

This chain connects TRBV19 to TRBJ1-2; D is uncertain. CDR3 size: 14 residues. Germline CDR1 LNHDA, CDR2 SQIVND (reference sequence). With 0 bases removed from V and 4 bases from J, the gap between germline ends came to 9 bases. CDR3 region: CASSIDERRYGYTF. The CDR3 DNA reads as TGTGCCAGTAGTATAGATGAGAGGCGCTATGGCTACACCTTC.

This rearrangement joins TRBV24-1 to TRBJ1-1; D uncertain. Germline loops: CDR1 KGHDR, CDR2 SFDVKD. The CDR3 has 13 residues. V lost 1 base and J lost 1, with 3 bases in between. For the CDR3, the DNA is TGTGCCACCAGTGATTTTAGGAACACTGAAGCTTTCTTT. Residues: CATSDFRNTEAFF.

The CDR3, as DNA: TGTGCCACAAAAGAGGGTTGGAAATGGGATGGCTACACCTTC. Its protein product is CATKEGWKWDGYTF. This chain links TRBV6-5 with TRBJ1-2, with no clear D. The V end lost 10 bases, the J end lost 6 bases, and 21 bases lay between the germline ends. The CDR3 spans 14 residues. The germline V gene has CDR1 MNHEY and CDR2 SVGAGI.

This chain links TRBV11-3 with TRBJ2-3; 7 bases match TRBD2. J lost 3 bases, V lost 1 base, and 13 bases had no gene match. Germline V gene lookup returns CDR1 SGHNT and CDR2 YENEEA. The CDR3 is 18 amino acids. The CDR3 spells CASSLGRDSTGGTDTQYF. The CDR3 coding sequence is TGTGCCAGCAGCTTAGGGCGGGACTCTACGGGAGGAACAGATACGCAGTATTTT.

The V call is TRBV7-9, the J call TRBJ2-7; 10 bases match TRBD2. CDR1 is SEHNR, CDR2 FQNEAQ, per germline (reference sequence). J lost 0 bases, V lost 3 bases, and 5 bases had no gene match. This CDR3 has 16 residues. CDR3 residues: CASSLFSGRSSYEQYF. The CDR3 region has the DNA TGTGCCAGCAGCTTGTTTAGCGGGAGGAGCTCCTACGAGCAGTACTTC.

This clone appeared once. The chain links TRBV11-2 to TRBJ1-6; D possibly corresponds to TRBD1 (6 bases). V lost 1 base and J lost 10, with 14 bases in between. Per germline, CDR1 SGHAT and CDR2 FQNNGV. The CDR3 has 15 amino acids. The CDR3 loop reads CASSLGDIGGSPLHF. CDR3 coding DNA: TGTGCCAGCAGCTTAGGGGACATTGGGGGCTCACCCCTCCACTTT.

The chain joins TRBV7-9 to TRBJ1-1, with 8 bases fitting TRBD1. This CDR3 is 16 amino acids long. Germline-derived CDR1 and CDR2 are SEHNR and FQNEAQ (reference sequence). V shed 5 bases, J shed 7 bases, and the junction held 15 bases outside the gene matches. CDR3 nucleotides: TGTGCCAGCAGCCCGACCCTCGGACAGGGATACATTGAAGCTTTCTTT. It translates to CASSPTLGQGYIEAFF.

This chain uses TRBV9 with TRBJ2-1; TRBD1 matches 7 bases. The V gene end was trimmed by 4 bases and the J gene end by 1 base; junction bases not matched to a gene: 5. The CDR3 spans 15 residues. Germline lookup yields CDR1 SGDLS and CDR2 YYNGEE. The CDR3 reads CASSPDRVSYNEQFF. As DNA, the CDR3 is TGTGCCAGCAGCCCCGACAGGGTGTCCTACAATGAGCAGTTCTTC.

This chain connects TRBV11-3 to TRBJ2-1, with 7 bases that match TRBD1. Germline CDR1 is SGHNT and CDR2 is YENEEA. V gave up 5 bases and J gave up 4 bases; unmatched junction bases: 5. The CDR3 has 14 residues. In nucleotides, the CDR3 is TGTGCCAGCAGCCCCGGGACAGTTTACAATGAGCAGTTCTTC. Translating it yields CASSPGTVYNEQFF.

The CDR3 here is CASSYPRATGELFF. CDR3 bases: TGTGCCAGCAGTTACCCGAGGGCCACCGGGGAGCTGTTTTTT. This chain links TRBV6-2 or TRBV6-3 with TRBJ2-2, with D tentatively TRBD2 (5 bases). With 2 bases removed from V and 4 bases from J, the gap between germline ends came to 8 bases. The CDR3 runs 14 residues. Germline V gene sequence: CDR1 MNHEY, CDR2 SVGEGT.

This chain joins TRBV13 and TRBJ1-4; 8 bases agree with TRBD1. Unmatched junction bases numbered 7, after V lost 3 bases and J lost 7 bases. CDR3 length: 15 amino acids. CDR1 is PRHDT, CDR2 FYEKMQ, per germline (reference sequence). The DNA for the CDR3 is TGTGCCAGCAGCTTCCTGGACAGGGTGGGTGAAAAACTGTTTTTT. Translation: CASSFLDRVGEKLFF.

V usage is TRBV6-6 and J usage is TRBJ1-2; D might be TRBD1 (5 bases). Germline loops: CDR1 MNHNY, CDR2 SVGAGI (reference sequence). V lost 5 bases and J lost 4, with 11 bases in between. The CDR3 spans 13 residues. CDR3 in amino acids: CASSDSGVYGYTF. DNA of the CDR3: TGTGCCAGCAGTGACAGTGGGGTCTATGGCTACACCTTC.

The gene calls are TRBV5-1 and TRBJ1-4; no clear D. The CDR3 runs to 15 residues. Germline V lookup: CDR1 SGHRS, CDR2 YFSETQ. The V gene lost 4 bases and the J gene lost 3 bases, with 13 bases spanning the gap. The CDR3 is CASSPLGGPNEKLFF. As DNA, the CDR3 is TGCGCCAGCAGCCCCCTCGGAGGTCCTAATGAAAAACTGTTTTTT.

The chain employs TRBV7-2 and TRBJ2-1; maybe TRBD2 (6 bases). In germline, CDR1 is SGHTA, CDR2 FQGNSA. This CDR3 has 13 amino acids. The V end lost 5 bases, the J end lost 8 bases, and 13 bases lay between the germline ends. The CDR3, as DNA: TGTGCCAGCAGCACGCGTTGGGGGGATGAGCAGTTCTTC. This codes for CASSTRWGDEQFF.

V gene TRBV6-5 combines with J gene TRBJ1-1, with D tentatively TRBD1 (5 bases). The CDR3 is 13 residues long. The germline V and J ends were trimmed by 7 bases and 5 bases, with 14 bases remaining between them. Germline loops: CDR1 MNHEY, CDR2 SVGAGI. The CDR3 DNA follows: TGTGCCAGCACCCCGTCGGGGGGGACTGAAGCTTTCTTT. It yields the protein CASTPSGGTEAFF.

This chain connects TRBV18 to TRBJ1-3; 7 positions agree with TRBD1. Germline V lookup: CDR1 KGHSH, CDR2 LQKENI. Losses at the gene ends were 6 bases for V and 0 bases for J; bases not matched to a gene: 8. The CDR3 loop spans 16 amino acids. The CDR3 is CASSSATGSSGNTIYF. The CDR3 DNA follows: TGTGCCAGCTCGTCCGCGACAGGGTCCTCTGGAAACACCATATATTTT.

The rearrangement links TRBV5-6 to TRBJ1-2; D is undetermined. The germline gives CDR1 SGHDT, CDR2 YYEEEE. This CDR3 is 13 amino acids long. V shed 2 bases and J shed 1 base, with 6 bases lying between them. The CDR3 reads CASSFWSNYGYTF. CDR3 nucleotide sequence: TGTGCCAGCAGCTTTTGGAGTAACTATGGCTACACCTTC.

The V gene is TRBV25-1, the J gene TRBJ1-2, with TRBD1 matching 7 bases. This CDR3 has 13 residues. The germline CDR1 and CDR2 sequences are MGHDK and SYGVNS. Losses at the gene ends were 8 bases for V and 2 bases for J; bases not matched to a gene: 5. The CDR3 DNA reads TGTGCCAGCCGAGGGGGCCTAAACTATGGCTACACCTTC. Encoded protein: CASRGGLNYGYTF.